This T cell receptor beta chain was captured by sequencing in a study of OX40 agonist ivuxolimab in advanced cancers. Data came from immunoSEQ multiplex PCR; TCRdb stores just in-frame clones and leaves some out. The sample includes about 100,000 clones, 89% seen only once; the top ten take around 0.16%. Sequencing used CD4+ or CD8+ T cells sorted from blood, obtained in a trial of the OX40 agonist ivuxolimab. This sequence was found in an adult with an advanced solid tumor such as melanoma, head and neck, liver or kidney cancer.

CDR3 in amino acids: CASSLGPGQGTYEQYF. CDR3 bases: TGCGCCAGCAGCTTGGGACCGGGACAGGGGACCTACGAGCAGTACTTC. The rearrangement joins TRBV5-1 to TRBJ2-7; TRBD1 matches at 10 bases. This CDR3 contains 16 residues. Losses at the gene ends were 0 bases for V and 2 bases for J; bases not matched to a gene: 5. The germline V gene encodes CDR1 SGHRS and CDR2 YFSETQ.